Each of the 4 T cell receptor beta chains below was sequenced from the same sample in a study of blood T cell repertoires in COVID-19. Clones were read by immunoSEQ multiplex PCR, and TCRdb kept only the in-frame ones, dropping some. This sample has tens of thousands of clones, with approximately 85% found just once. Sequenced input: peripheral blood. All receptors derive from a man at least 80 years old with acute or convalescent COVID-19.

V and J are TRBV14 and TRBJ2-1; 9 bases align to TRBD1. There are 17 residues in the CDR3. Germline CDR1 and CDR2: SGHDN and FVKESK. Trimming cost V 1 base and J 1 base; bases outside gene matches: 5. In nucleotides, the CDR3 is TGTGCCAGCAGCCAAGCTAAGGGGACAGGGTCCTACAATGAGCAGTTCTTC. Translated: CASSQAKGTGSYNEQFF.

The chain employs TRBV29-1 and TRBJ2-7, with 9 bases identical to TRBD1. With 6 bases clipped from V and 3 bases from J, the junction kept 9 bases outside the gene matches. This CDR3 region has 14 residues. CDR1 and CDR2 from the germline V gene are SQVTM and ANQGSEA. CDR3: CSVGEQGAFYEQYF. The CDR3 DNA reads TGCAGCGTGGGTGAACAGGGGGCCTTCTACGAGCAGTACTTC.

The sample holds a few counts of this clone. V is TRBV5-1 and J is TRBJ1-1, with a weak D call TRBD1 (5 bases). There are 17 residues in the CDR3. Germline loops: CDR1 SGHRS, CDR2 YFSETQ. V gave up 2 bases and J gave up 1 base, with 18 bases separating them. The CDR3 DNA follows: TGCGCCAGCAGCTTACTCCAGGGCGACCGAGGGAACACTGAAGCTTTCTTT. Translation gives CASSLLQGDRGNTEAFF.

The genes are TRBV25-1 and TRBJ1-6; D is uncertain. V lost 5 bases to trimming and J lost 6 bases, with 11 bases between them. Germline lookup yields CDR1 MGHDK and CDR2 SYGVNS. The CDR3 spans 14 residues. This CDR3 is CASSFGGPNSPLHF. CDR3 DNA sequence: TGTGCCAGCAGTTTTGGAGGTCCTAATTCACCCCTCCACTTT.